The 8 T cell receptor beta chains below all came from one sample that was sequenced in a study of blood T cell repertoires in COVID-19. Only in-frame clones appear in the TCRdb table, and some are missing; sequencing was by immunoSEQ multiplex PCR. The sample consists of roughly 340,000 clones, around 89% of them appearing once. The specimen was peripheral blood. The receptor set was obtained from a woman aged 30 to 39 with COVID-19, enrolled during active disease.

For the CDR3, the DNA is TGTGCCAGCAATCTGGAGCGGAACACTGAAGCTTTCTTT. It yields the protein CASNLERNTEAFF. The V and J genes are TRBV6-5 and TRBJ1-1; D unresolved. The germline V gene encodes CDR1 MNHEY and CDR2 SVGAGI. The V and J ends lost 7 bases and 1 base respectively, with 10 bases between them. This CDR3 spans 13 amino acids.

CDR3 in DNA: TGTGCCAGCAGCTCGCGCGGAGGCTACACCTTC. It encodes CASSSRGGYTF. The chain joins TRBV5-6 to TRBJ1-2; D remains unclear. Germline values: CDR1 SGHDT, CDR2 YYEEEE. Trimming shortened V by 3 bases and J by 8 bases, and 8 bases separated the two germline ends. The CDR3 consists of 11 residues.

CDR3 in DNA: TGCGCCAGCAGCCAAGAGAGCCTAGCGGGAGGGCCCGTCATCTCCTACAATGAGCAGTTCTTC. Protein product: CASSQESLAGGPVISYNEQFF. V and J are TRBV4-3 and TRBJ2-1, with 12 bases matching TRBD2. With 0 bases clipped from V and 0 bases from J, the junction kept 12 bases outside the gene matches. The CDR3 extends over 21 amino acids. Germline values: CDR1 LGHNA, CDR2 YSLEER.

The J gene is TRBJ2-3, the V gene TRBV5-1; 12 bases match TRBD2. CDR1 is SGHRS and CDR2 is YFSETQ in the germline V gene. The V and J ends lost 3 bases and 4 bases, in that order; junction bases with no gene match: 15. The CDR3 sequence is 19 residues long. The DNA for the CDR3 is TGCGCCAGCAGCTCCCCCCGGCTAGCGGGGGGGCCAGCGCCAGATACGCAGTATTTT. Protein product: CASSSPRLAGGPAPDTQYF. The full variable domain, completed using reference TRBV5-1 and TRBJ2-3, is KAGVTQTPRYLIKTRGQQVTLSCSPISGHRSVSWYQQTPGQGLQFLFEYFSETQRNKGNFPGRFSGRQFSNSRSEMNVSTLELGDSALYLCASSSPRLAGGPAPDTQYFGPGTRLTVL.

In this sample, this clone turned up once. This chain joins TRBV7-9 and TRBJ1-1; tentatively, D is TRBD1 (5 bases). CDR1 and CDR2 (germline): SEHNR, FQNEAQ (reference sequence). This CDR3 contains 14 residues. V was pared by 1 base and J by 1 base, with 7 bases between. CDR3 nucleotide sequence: TGTGCCAGCAGCTTAGACCAGGGGAACACTGAAGCTTTCTTT. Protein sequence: CASSLDQGNTEAFF. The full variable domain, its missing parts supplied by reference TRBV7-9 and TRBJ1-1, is DTGVSQNPRHKITKRGQNVTFRCDPISEHNRLYWYRQTLGQGPEFLTYFQNEAQLEKSRLLSDRFSAERPKGSFSTLEIQRTEQGDSAMYLCASSLDQGNTEAFFGQGTRLTVV.

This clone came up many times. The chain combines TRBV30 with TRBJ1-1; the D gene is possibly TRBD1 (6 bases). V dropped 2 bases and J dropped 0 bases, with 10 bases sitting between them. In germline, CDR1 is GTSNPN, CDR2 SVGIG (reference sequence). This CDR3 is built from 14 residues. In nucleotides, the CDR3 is TGTGCCTGGAGTATTACAGGGCTGAACACTGAAGCTTTCTTT. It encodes CAWSITGLNTEAFF.

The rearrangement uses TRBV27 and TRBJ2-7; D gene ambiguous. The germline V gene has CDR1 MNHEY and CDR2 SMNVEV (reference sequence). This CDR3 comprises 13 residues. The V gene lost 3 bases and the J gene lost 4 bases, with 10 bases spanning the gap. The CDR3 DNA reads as TGTGCCAGCAGTTTCACCGCAACTTACGAGCAGTACTTC. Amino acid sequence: CASSFTATYEQYF.

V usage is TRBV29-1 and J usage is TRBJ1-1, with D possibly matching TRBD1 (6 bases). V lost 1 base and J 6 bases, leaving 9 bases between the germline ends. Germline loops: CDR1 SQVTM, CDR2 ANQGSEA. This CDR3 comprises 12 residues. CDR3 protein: CSVEVGGAEAFF. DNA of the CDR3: TGCAGCGTTGAAGTTGGGGGCGCTGAAGCTTTCTTT.